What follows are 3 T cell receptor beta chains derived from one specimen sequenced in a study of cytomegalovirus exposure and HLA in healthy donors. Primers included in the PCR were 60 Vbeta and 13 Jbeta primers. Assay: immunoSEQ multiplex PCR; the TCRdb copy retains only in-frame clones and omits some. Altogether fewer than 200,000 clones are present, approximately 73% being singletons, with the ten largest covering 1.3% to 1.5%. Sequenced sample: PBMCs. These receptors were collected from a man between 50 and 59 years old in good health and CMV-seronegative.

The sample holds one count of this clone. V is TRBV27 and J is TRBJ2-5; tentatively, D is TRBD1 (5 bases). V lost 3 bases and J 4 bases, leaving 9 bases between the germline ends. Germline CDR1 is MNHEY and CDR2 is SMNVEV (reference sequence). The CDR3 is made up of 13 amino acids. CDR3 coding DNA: TGTGCCAGCAGTTTTAGGGGCGGAGAGACCCAGTACTTC. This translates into CASSFRGGETQYF.

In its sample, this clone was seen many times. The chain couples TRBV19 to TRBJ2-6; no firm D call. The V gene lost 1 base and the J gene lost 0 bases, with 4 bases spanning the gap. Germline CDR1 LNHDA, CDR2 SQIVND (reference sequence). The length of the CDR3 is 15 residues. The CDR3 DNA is TGTGCCAGTAGTATAGGCGGCTCTGGGGCCAACGTCCTGACTTTC. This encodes CASSIGGSGANVLTF.

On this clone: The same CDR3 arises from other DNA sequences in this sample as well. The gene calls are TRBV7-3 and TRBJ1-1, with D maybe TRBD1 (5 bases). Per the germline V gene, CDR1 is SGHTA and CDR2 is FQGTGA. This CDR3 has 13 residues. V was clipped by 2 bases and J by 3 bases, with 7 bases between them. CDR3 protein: CASSLRGDTEAFF. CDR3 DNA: TGTGCCAGCAGCTTACGGGGGGACACTGAAGCTTTCTTT.